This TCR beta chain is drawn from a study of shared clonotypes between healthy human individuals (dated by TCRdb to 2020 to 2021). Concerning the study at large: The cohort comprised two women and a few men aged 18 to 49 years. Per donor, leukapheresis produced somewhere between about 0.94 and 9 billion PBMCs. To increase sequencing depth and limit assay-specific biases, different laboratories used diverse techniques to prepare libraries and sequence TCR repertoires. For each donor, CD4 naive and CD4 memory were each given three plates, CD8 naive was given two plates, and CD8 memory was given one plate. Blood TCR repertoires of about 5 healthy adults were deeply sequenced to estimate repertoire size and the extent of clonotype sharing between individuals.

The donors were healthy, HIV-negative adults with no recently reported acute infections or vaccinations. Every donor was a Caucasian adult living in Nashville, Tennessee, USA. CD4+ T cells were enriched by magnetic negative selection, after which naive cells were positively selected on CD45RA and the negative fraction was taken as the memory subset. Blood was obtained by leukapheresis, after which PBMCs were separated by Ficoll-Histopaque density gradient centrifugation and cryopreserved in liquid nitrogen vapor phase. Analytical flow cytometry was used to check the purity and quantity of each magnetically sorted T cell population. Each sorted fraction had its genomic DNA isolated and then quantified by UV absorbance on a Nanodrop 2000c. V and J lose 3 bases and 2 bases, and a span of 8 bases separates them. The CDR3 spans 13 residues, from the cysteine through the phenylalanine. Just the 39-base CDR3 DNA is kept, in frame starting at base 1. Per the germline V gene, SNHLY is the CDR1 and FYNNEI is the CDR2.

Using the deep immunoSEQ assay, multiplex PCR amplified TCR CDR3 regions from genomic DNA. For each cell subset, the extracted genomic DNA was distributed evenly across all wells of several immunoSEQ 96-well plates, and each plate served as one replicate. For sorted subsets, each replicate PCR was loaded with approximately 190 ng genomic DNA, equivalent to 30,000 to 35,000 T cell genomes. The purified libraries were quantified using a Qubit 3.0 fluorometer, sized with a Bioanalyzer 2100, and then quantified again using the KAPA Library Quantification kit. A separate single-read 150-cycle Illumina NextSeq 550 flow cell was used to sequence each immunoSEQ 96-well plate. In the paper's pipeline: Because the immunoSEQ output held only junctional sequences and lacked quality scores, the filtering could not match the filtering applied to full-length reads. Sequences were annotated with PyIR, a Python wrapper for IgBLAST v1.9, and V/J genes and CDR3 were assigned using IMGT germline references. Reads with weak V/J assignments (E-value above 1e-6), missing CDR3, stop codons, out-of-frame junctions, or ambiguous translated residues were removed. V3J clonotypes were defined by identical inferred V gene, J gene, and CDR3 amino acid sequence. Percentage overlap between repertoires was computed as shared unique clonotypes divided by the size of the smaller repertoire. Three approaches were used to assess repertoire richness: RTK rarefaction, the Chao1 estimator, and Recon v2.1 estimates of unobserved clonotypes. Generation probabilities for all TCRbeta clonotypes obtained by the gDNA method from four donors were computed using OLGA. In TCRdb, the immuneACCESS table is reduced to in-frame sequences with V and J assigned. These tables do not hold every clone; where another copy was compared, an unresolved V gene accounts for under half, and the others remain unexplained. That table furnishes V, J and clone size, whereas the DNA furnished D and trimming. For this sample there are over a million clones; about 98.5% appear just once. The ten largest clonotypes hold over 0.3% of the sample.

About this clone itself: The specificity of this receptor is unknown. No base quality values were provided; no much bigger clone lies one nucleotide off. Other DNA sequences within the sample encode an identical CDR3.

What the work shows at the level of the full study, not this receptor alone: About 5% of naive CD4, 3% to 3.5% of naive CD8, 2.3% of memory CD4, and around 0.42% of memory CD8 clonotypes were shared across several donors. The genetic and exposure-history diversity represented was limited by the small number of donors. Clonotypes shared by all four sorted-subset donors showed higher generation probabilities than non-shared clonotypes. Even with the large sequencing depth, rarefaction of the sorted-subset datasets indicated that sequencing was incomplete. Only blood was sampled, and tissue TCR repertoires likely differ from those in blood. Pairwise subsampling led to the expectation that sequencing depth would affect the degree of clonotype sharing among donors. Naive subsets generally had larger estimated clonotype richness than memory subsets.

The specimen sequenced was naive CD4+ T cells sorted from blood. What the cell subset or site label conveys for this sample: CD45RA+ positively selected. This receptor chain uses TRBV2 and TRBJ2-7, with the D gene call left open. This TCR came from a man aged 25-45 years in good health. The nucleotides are TGTGCCAGCAGTGAGCTCAGAGCCTACGAGCAGTACTTC. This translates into CASSELRAYEQYF.